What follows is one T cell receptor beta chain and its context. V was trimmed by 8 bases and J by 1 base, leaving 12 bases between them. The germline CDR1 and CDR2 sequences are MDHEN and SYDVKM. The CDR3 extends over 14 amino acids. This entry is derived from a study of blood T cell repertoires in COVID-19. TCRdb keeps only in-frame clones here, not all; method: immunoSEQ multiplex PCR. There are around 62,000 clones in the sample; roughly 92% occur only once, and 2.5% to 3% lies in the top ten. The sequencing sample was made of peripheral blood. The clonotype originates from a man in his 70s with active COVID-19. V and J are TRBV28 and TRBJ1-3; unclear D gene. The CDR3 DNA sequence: TGTGCCAGCTCTCCGGGTTCGTCTGGAAACACCATATATTTT. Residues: CASSPGSSGNTIYF.